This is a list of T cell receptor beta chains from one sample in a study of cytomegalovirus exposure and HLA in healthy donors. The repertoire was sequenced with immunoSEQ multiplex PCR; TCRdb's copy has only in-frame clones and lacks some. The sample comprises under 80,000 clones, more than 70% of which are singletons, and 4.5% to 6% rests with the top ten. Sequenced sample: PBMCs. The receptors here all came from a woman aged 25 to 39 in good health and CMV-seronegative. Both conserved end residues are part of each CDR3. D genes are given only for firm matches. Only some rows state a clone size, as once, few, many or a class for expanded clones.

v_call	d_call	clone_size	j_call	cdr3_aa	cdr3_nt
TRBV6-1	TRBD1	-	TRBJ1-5	CASSGQGASNQPQHF	TGTGCCAGCAGTGGACAGGGAGCGAGCAATCAGCCCCAGCATTTT
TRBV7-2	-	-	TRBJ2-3	CASSPGTYTDTQYF	TGTGCCAGCAGCCCCGGGACATACACAGATACGCAGTATTTT
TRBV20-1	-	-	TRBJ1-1	CSVLMNTEAFF	TGCAGTGTCCTTATGAACACTGAAGCTTTCTTT
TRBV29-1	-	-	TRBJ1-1	CSVGGGGEAFF	TGCAGCGTGGGGGGCGGGGGTGAAGCTTTCTTT
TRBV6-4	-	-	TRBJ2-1	CASSRETYNEQFF	TGTGCCAGCTCGCGGGAAACGTACAATGAGCAGTTCTTC
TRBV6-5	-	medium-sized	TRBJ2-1	CASSYSYSGNEQFF	TGTGCCAGCAGTTACTCTTACTCCGGCAATGAGCAGTTCTTC
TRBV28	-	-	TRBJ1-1	CASSDRVLNTEAFF	TGTGCCAGCAGTGACCGGGTCTTGAACACTGAAGCTTTCTTT
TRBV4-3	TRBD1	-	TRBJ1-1	CASSLKTGGLDTEAFF	TGCGCCAGCAGCCTTAAGACAGGGGGTCTGGACACTGAAGCTTTCTTT
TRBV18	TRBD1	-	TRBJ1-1	CASSPRPGGAGTEAFF	TGTGCCAGCTCACCACGGCCAGGGGGCGCCGGCACTGAAGCTTTCTTT
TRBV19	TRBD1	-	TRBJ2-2	CASGQGRTGELFF	TGTGCCAGCGGACAGGGCAGGACCGGGGAGCTGTTTTTT
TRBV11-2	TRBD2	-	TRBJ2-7	CASSLRLAGSYEQYF	TGTGCCAGCAGCTTGAGACTAGCGGGTTCCTACGAGCAGTACTTC
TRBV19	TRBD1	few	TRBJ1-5	CASSRDRSDSNQPQHF	TGTGCCAGTAGTAGGGACAGATCTGACAGCAATCAGCCCCAGCATTTT
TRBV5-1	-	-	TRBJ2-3	CASSLELTEEGQYF	TGCGCCAGCAGCTTAGAACTCACGGAAGAGGGGCAGTATTTT
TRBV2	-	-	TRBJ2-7	CASRPKRATSRGPAYEQYF	TGTGCCAGCAGACCAAAGCGGGCGACATCCAGAGGACCGGCATACGAGCAGTACTTC
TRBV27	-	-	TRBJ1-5	CASSFADSNQPQHF	TGTGCCAGCAGTTTTGCAGATAGCAATCAGCCCCAGCATTTT
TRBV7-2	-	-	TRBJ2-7	CASRRSGTSYEQYF	TGTGCCAGCAGGAGAAGCGGAACCTCCTACGAGCAGTACTTC
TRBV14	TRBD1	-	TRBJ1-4	CASSQGTGTGNEKLFF	TGTGCCAGCAGCCAAGGGACCGGGACAGGGAATGAAAAACTGTTTTTT
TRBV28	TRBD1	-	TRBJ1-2	CASSPRTGWANYGYTF	TGTGCCAGCAGCCCGAGGACAGGGTGGGCTAACTATGGCTACACCTTC
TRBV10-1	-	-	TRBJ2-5	CASSVDTTSSETQYF	TGCGCCAGCAGTGTGGACACTACCTCCTCGGAGACCCAGTACTTC
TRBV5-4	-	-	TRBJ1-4	CASSLSPGNEKLFF	TGTGCCAGCAGCTTGTCCCCGGGTAATGAAAAACTGTTTTTT